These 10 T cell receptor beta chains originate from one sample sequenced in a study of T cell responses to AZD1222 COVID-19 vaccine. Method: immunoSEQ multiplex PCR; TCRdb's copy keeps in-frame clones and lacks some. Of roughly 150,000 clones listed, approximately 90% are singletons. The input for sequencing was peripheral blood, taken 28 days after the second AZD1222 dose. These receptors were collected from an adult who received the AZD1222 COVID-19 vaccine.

CDR3 protein: CASSRIDTQYF. The CDR3 region has the DNA TGTGCCAGCAGTCGGATAGATACGCAGTATTTT. The V and J genes are TRBV6-6 and TRBJ2-3; D is ambiguous. Trimming cost V 5 bases and J 5 bases, with 5 bases left between them. The germline V gene has CDR1 MNHNY and CDR2 SVGAGI (reference sequence). The CDR3 is 11 amino acids.

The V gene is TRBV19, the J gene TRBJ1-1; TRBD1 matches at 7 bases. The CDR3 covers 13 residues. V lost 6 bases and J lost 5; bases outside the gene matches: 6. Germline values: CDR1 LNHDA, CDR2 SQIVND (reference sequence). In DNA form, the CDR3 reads TGTGCCAGTAGGGAGGGGGCCCTAACTGAAGCTTTCTTT. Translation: CASREGALTEAFF.

DNA for the CDR3: TGCGCCAGCAGCAAAGGGACAGGCAATCAGCCCCAGCATTTT. Translating it yields CASSKGTGNQPQHF. V is TRBV5-1 and J is TRBJ1-5; 7 nucleotides align to TRBD1. The V segment lost 4 bases and the J segment 2 bases; nucleotides outside the gene matches: 3. This CDR3 has 14 amino acids. CDR1 is SGHRS and CDR2 is YFSETQ in the germline V gene.

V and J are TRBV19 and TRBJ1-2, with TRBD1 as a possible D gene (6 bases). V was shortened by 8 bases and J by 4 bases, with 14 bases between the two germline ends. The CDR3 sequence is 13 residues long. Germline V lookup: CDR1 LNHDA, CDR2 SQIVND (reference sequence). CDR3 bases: TGTGCCAGTCGAAAACAGGGATCCTATGGCTACACCTTC. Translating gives CASRKQGSYGYTF.

The CDR3 protein is CSASRRAKNIQYF. CDR3 DNA: TGCAGTGCTAGTCGGAGGGCCAAAAACATTCAGTACTTC. The J gene is TRBJ2-4, the V gene TRBV20-1; perhaps TRBD2 as D (5 bases). CDR3 length equals 13 residues. Germline V gene data show CDR1 as DFQATT and CDR2 as SNEGSKA (reference sequence). Trimming stripped 3 bases from V and 1 base from J, with 7 bases between.

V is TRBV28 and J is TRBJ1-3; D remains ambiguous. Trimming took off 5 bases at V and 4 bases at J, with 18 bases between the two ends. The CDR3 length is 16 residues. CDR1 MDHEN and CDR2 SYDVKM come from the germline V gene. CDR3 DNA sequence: TGTGCCAGCAGTGCCCCCGGGAGGGCATCAGGAAACACCATATATTTT. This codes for CASSAPGRASGNTIYF. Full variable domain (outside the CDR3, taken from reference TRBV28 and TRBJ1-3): DVKVTQSSRYLVKRTGEKVFLECVQDMDHENMFWYRQDPGLGLRLIYFSYDVKMKEKGDIPEGYSVSREKKERFSLILESASTNQTSMYLCASSAPGRASGNTIYFGEGSWLTVV.

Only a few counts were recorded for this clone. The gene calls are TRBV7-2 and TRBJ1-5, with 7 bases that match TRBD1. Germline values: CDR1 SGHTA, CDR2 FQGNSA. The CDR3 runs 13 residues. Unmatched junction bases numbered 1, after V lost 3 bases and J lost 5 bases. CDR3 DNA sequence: TGTGCCAGCAGCTTTGACAGGGATCAGCCCCAGCATTTT. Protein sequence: CASSFDRDQPQHF.

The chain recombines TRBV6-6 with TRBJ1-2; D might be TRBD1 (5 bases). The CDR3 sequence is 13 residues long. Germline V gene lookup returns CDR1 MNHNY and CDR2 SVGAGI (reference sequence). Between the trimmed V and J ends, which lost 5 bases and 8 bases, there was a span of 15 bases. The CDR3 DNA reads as TGTGCCAGCAGTACGCCCGGGGCCTCCGGCTACACCTTC. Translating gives CASSTPGASGYTF.

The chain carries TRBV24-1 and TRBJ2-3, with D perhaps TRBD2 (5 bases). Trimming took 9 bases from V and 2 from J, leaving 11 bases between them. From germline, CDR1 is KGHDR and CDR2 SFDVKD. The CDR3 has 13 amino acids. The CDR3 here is CATQQRITDTQYF. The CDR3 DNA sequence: TGTGCCACCCAACAGCGGATCACAGATACGCAGTATTTT.

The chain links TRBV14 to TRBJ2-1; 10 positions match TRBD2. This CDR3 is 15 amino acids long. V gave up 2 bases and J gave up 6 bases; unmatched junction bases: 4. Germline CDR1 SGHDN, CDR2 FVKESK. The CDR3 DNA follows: TGTGCCAGCAGCCAAACTAGCGGGACACGCAATGAGCAGTTCTTC. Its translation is CASSQTSGTRNEQFF.